These T cell receptor beta chains were read from a single sample in a study of Graves' ophthalmopathy and Graves' hyperthyroidism. In TCRdb, the multiplex PCR reads were re-called with MiXCR into one record per CDR3 protein. The sample shows roughly 400,000 distinct CDR3 sequences, around 16% of them seen only once. The sequenced sample consisted of peripheral blood. The source of these receptors is a woman aged 18-29 years with Graves' ophthalmopathy. Both conserved end residues are part of each CDR3. D genes are given only for firm matches. Clone size is given for some rows only: seen once, a few or many times, or a class if the clone is expanded.

cdr3_nt	cdr3_aa	d_call	v_call	j_call	clone_size
TGCAGTGCTCCAAGGGGGCCTAGTAGAGAGCAGTACTTC	CSAPRGPSREQYF	TRBD1	TRBV20-1	TRBJ2-7	many
TGTGCCAGCAGCATGACAGGGGACGGAAACACCATATATTTT	CASSMTGDGNTIYF	TRBD1	TRBV7-3	TRBJ1-3	many
TGTGCCAGCAGTTACTCTGCGGGGAAGCTACAAGAGACCCAGTACTTC	CASSYSAGKLQETQYF	-	TRBV6-2/TRBV6-3	TRBJ2-5	many
TGTGCCAGCAGCGCATCAGGGGACTATGGCTACACCTTC	CASSASGDYGYTF	-	TRBV9	TRBJ1-2	-
TGTGCCGCCCTTACAAGTCCCGGGACGGCTTATAACTATGGCTACACCTTC	CAALTSPGTAYNYGYTF	-	TRBV12-3/TRBV12-4	TRBJ1-2	many
TGTGCCACCAGCAGAGATCAGGTCGGCACTGAAGCTTTCTTT	CATSRDQVGTEAFF	-	TRBV15	TRBJ1-1	-
TGCGCCAGCAGCCAAGACACTAGCAAGGGGGAGACCCAGTACTTC	CASSQDTSKGETQYF	-	TRBV4-3	TRBJ2-5	many
TGCAGTGCGACGGACAGATCTGGCTACACCTTC	CSATDRSGYTF	-	TRBV20-1	TRBJ1-2	-
TGTGCCAGCAAAACACCACAGGGGCATAATTCACCCCTCCACTTT	CASKTPQGHNSPLHF	TRBD1	TRBV2	TRBJ1-6	many
TGTGCCAGCAACGCCGGGACAGGGCCCTCGGGGACCCAGTACTTC	CASNAGTGPSGTQYF	TRBD1	TRBV12-3/TRBV12-4	TRBJ2-5	many
TGCAGTGCTAGAAAAGGGATTTACGAGCAGTACTTC	CSARKGIYEQYF	-	TRBV20-1	TRBJ2-7	many
TGTGCCAGCAGTACACCCACCGGGACTAGCGGGAGTGAGTGGCGTCGCTTGCAGTACTTC	CASSTPTGTSGSEWRRLQYF	TRBD2	TRBV6-5	TRBJ2-7	many
TGTGCCAGCAGTTTTCTTTCCAGGGGCACTGAAGCTTTCTTT	CASSFLSRGTEAFF	-	TRBV27	TRBJ1-1	-
TGTGCCAGCAGCTTAGGGCTGGACAGGGCCTACGAGCAGTACTTC	CASSLGLDRAYEQYF	TRBD1	TRBV7-8	TRBJ2-7	-
TGCAGTGCTAGAGATGGACCACTGTACTTC	CSARDGPLYF	-	TRBV20-1	TRBJ2-5	many
TGCGCCAGCAGGCTCAGGGGGAAAGGGGACACTGAAGCTTTCTTT	CASRLRGKGDTEAFF	TRBD1	TRBV10-2	TRBJ1-1	-
TGTGCCAGCAGCACCCACAGGGGGCTAGGGGAGACCCAGTACTTC	CASSTHRGLGETQYF	TRBD1	TRBV7-8	TRBJ2-5	many
TGTGCCAGCAGTTTAACCAGGCTAAACACCGGGGAGCTGTTTTTT	CASSLTRLNTGELFF	-	TRBV27	TRBJ2-2	many
TGTGCCAGCAGCTATGTCTACCTAGAGCAGTACTTC	CASSYVYLEQYF	-	TRBV28	TRBJ2-7	many
TGTGCCAGCAGTCTTCAGCTAGCGGGAGTTCCTTCCTACGAGCAGTACTTC	CASSLQLAGVPSYEQYF	TRBD2	TRBV12-3/TRBV12-4	TRBJ2-7	once
TGTGCCTGGGAACGGGCTGGGGGGTACGAGCAGTACTTC	CAWERAGGYEQYF	-	TRBV30	TRBJ2-7	-
TGTGCCACAGGACGGGGGGCCTCCTACGAGCAGTACTTC	CATGRGASYEQYF	-	TRBV28	TRBJ2-7	many
TGTGCCAGCGCATCTAGGAAATTCGGCTACACCTTC	CASASRKFGYTF	-	TRBV6-5	TRBJ1-2	many
TGTGCCTGGAGTGCCCTCAGGGGCCCCCCGAACATTCAGTACTTC	CAWSALRGPPNIQYF	-	TRBV30	TRBJ2-4	few
TGTGCCAGTAGTATTGTTCCGGATCAGCCCCAGCATTTT	CASSIVPDQPQHF	-	TRBV19	TRBJ1-5	many
TGTGCCAGCAGCCGACGTGAGGGGCTGAAAGAGACCCAGTACTTC	CASSRREGLKETQYF	-	TRBV7-2	TRBJ2-5	-
TGTGCCAGCAGCTTAGGGGGTGCCGAAGCTTTCTTT	CASSLGGAEAFF	-	TRBV7-8	TRBJ1-1	-
TGTGCCAGCAGCGTAGTACCCGGGGCTACCTACGAGCAGTACTTC	CASSVVPGATYEQYF	-	TRBV9	TRBJ2-7	-
TGCAGTGCACCGGACAGGCCCTCTGGGGCCAACGTCCTGACTTTC	CSAPDRPSGANVLTF	TRBD1	TRBV20-1	TRBJ2-6	many
TGTGCCAGTAGTACGAGGGACAGAATCTCTTACGAGCAGTACTTC	CASSTRDRISYEQYF	TRBD1	TRBV19	TRBJ2-7	many
TGTGCCAGCAGTACAAGGGTGGACCAGCCCCAGCATTTT	CASSTRVDQPQHF	-	TRBV6-1	TRBJ1-5	-
TGTGCCAGCAGTTTAATCGGGACAACTTGGGATACGCAGTATTTT	CASSLIGTTWDTQYF	-	TRBV27	TRBJ2-3	many
TGTGCCAGCTCACCACGTGGGACAGACAATAATTCACCCCTCCACTTT	CASSPRGTDNNSPLHF	TRBD1	TRBV18	TRBJ1-6	many
TGTGCCAGCAGAAGTGAGAGCGGGAGGTACGAGCAGTACTTC	CASRSESGRYEQYF	TRBD2	TRBV6-1	TRBJ2-7	-
TGTGCCAGCAGCGCCGGGGATGTGAACACTGAAGCTTTCTTT	CASSAGDVNTEAFF	-	TRBV11-3	TRBJ1-1	-